This T cell receptor (beta chain) is drawn from a study of blood T cell repertoires in COVID-19. Turning to the study itself: PBMCs, B-cell-depleted T cells, or T cells provided the cDNA or gDNA that made up the material.

Some clones are missing from TCRdb's copy, which holds only in-frame ones; the method was immunoSEQ multiplex PCR. The sample records about 260,000 clones, 85% to 90% being singletons. Germline trimming cut 0 bases from V and 5 bases from J; bases unmatched to any gene: 11. CDR1 PRHDT and CDR2 FYEKMQ come from the germline V gene (reference sequence). The CDR3 is 17 amino acids. The sample comprised PBMCs or T cells enriched from blood (not recorded which). The sequence was obtained from a man aged 45-65 years who had been exposed to COVID-19. V and J are TRBV13 and TRBJ1-2; the match to TRBD1 covers 8 bases. CDR3 bases: TGTGCCAGCAGCTTAGGCCGGTTGGGGACAGGAGGGTATGGCTACACCTTC. The encoded protein is CASSLGRLGTGGYGYTF. Full variable domain (remainder filled in from reference TRBV13 and TRBJ1-2): AAGVIQSPRHLIKEKRETATLKCYPIPRHDTVYWYQQGPGQDPQFLISFYEKMQSDKGSIPDRFSAQQFSDYHSELNMSSLELGDSALYFCASSLGRLGTGGYGYTFGSGTRLTVV.